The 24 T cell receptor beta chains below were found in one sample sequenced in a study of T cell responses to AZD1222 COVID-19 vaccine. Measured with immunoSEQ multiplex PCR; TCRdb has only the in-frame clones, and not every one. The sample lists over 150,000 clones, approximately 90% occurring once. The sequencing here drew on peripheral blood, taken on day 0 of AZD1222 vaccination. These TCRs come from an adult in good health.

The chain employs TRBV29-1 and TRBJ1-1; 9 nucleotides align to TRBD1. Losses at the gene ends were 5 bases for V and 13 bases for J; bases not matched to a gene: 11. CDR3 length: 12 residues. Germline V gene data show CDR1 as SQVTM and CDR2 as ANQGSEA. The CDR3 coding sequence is TGCAGCGTTCTCACAGGGGGCTTAGGAGGTTTCTTT. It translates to CSVLTGGLGGFF.

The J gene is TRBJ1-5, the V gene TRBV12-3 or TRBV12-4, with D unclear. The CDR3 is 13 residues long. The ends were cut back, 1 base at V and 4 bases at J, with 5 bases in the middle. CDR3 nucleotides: TGTGCCAGCAGTTTAGTCCCGAATCAGCCCCAGCATTTT. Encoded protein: CASSLVPNQPQHF.

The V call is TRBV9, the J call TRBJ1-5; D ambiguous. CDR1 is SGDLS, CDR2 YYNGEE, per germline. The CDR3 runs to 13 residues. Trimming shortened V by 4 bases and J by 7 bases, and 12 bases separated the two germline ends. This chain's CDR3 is CASSTSGRQPQHF. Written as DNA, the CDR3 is TGTGCCAGCAGCACGAGCGGGAGGCAGCCCCAGCATTTT.

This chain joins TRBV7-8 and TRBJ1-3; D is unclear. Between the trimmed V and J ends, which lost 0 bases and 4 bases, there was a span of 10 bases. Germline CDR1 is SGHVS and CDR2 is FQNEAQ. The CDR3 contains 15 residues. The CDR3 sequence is CASSLAHGRGNTIYF. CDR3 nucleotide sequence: TGTGCCAGCAGCTTAGCTCACGGCAGGGGAAACACCATATATTTT.

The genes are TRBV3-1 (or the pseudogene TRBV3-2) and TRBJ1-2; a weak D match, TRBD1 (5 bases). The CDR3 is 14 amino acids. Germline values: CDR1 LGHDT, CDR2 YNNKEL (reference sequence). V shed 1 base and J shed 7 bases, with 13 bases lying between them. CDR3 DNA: TGTGCCAGCAGCCAAGGGTCCGGGGCTGGTGGCTACACCTTC. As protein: CASSQGSGAGGYTF.

In nucleotides, the CDR3 is TGCGCCAGCAGCTTGGCGGGGGCTGGGGCTGAAGCTTTCTTT. This translates into CASSLAGAGAEAFF. This chain links TRBV5-1 with TRBJ1-1; a possible D gene is TRBD1 (6 bases). Per germline, CDR1 SGHRS and CDR2 YFSETQ. The V end was cut by 0 bases, the J end by 6 bases, with 12 bases between. CDR3 length equals 14 residues.

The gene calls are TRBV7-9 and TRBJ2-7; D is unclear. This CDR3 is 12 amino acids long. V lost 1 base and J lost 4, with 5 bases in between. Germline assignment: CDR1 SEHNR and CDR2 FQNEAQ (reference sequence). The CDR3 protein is CASSLVDYEQYF. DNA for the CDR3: TGTGCCAGCAGCTTAGTAGATTACGAGCAGTACTTC.

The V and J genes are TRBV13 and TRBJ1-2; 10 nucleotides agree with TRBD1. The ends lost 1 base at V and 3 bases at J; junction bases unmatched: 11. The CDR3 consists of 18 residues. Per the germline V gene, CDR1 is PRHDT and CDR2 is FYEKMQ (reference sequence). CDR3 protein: CASSLESTGGWGDYGYTF. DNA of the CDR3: TGTGCCAGCAGCTTAGAGTCGACAGGGGGCTGGGGAGACTATGGCTACACCTTC.

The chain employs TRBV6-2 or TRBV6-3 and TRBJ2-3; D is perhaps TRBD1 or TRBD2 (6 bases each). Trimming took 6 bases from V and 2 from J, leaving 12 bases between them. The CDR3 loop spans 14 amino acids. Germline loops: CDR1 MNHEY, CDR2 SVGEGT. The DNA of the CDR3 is TGTGCCAGCAGCTCACAGGGACTCACAGATACGCAGTATTTT. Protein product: CASSSQGLTDTQYF.

The CDR3 is CASSPGQYYEQYF. CDR3 coding DNA: TGTGCCAGCAGCCCCGGCCAGTACTACGAGCAGTACTTC. This rearrangement joins TRBV5-4 to TRBJ2-7; D gene uncertain. Germline CDR1 reads SGHNT; CDR2 reads YYREEE (reference sequence). V lost 4 bases and J lost 3, with 11 bases in between. CDR3 length: 13 residues. Full variable domain (outside the CDR3, taken from reference TRBV5-4 and TRBJ2-7): ETGVTQSPTHLIKTRGQQVTLRCSSQSGHNTVSWYQQALGQGPQFIFQYYREEENGRGNFPPRFSGLQFPNYSSELNVNALELDDSALYLCASSPGQYYEQYFGPGTRLTVT.

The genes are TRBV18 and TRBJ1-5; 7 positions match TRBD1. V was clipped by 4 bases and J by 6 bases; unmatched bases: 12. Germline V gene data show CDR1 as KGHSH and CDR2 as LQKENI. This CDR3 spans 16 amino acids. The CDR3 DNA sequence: TGTGCCAGCTCACGCCAAGGGACAGCAACACGTCAGCCCCAGCATTTT. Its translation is CASSRQGTATRQPQHF.

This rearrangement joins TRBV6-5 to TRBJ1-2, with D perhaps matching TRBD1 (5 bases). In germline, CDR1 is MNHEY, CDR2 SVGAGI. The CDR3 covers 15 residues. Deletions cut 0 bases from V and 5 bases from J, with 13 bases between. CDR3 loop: CASSYSGGTGYGYTF. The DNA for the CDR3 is TGTGCCAGCAGTTACTCGGGGGGAACGGGGTATGGCTACACCTTC.

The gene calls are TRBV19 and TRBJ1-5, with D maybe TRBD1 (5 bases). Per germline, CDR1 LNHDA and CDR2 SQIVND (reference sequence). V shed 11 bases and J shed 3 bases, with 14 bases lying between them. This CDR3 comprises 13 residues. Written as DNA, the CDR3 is TGTGCCTCCTCCGACAGAAACAATCAGCCCCAGCATTTT. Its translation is CASSDRNNQPQHF.

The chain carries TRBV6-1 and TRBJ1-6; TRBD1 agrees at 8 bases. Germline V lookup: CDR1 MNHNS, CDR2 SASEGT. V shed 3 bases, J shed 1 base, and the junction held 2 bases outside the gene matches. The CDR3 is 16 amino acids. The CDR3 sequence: CASSDRGQSYNSPLHF. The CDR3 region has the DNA TGTGCCAGCAGTGACAGGGGGCAGTCCTATAATTCACCCCTCCACTTT.

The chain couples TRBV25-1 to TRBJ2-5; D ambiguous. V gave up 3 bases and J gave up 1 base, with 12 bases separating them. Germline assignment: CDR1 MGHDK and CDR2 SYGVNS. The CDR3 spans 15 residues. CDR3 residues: CASSDPQSFQETQYF. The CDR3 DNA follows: TGTGCCAGCAGTGACCCCCAGTCATTCCAAGAGACCCAGTACTTC.

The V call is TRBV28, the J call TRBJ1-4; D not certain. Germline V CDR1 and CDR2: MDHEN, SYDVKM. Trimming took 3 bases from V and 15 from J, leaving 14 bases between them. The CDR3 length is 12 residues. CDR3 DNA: TGTGCCAGCAGTTTGACCGGCGGAAAGGTGTTTTTT. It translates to CASSLTGGKVFF.

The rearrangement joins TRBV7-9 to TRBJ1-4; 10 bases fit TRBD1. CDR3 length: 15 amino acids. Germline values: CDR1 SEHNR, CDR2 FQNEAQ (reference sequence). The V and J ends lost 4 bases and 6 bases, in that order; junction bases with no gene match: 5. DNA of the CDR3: TGTGCCAGCAGCTATGCCGGGACAGGGGATGAAAAACTGTTTTTT. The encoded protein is CASSYAGTGDEKLFF. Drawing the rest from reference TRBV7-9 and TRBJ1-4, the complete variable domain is DTGVSQNPRHKITKRGQNVTFRCDPISEHNRLYWYRQTLGQGPEFLTYFQNEAQLEKSRLLSDRFSAERPKGSFSTLEIQRTEQGDSAMYLCASSYAGTGDEKLFFGSGTQLSVL.

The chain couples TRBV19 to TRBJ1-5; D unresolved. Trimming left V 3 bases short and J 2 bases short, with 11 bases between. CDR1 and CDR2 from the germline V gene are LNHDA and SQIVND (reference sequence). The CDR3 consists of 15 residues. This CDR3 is CASSMEGSGNQPQHF. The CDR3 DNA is TGTGCCAGTAGTATGGAGGGAAGTGGCAATCAGCCCCAGCATTTT.

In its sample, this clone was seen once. DNA for the CDR3: TGTGCCAGCAGTTACGGGAGCCGGGCCCGGGAGACCCAGTACTTC. Its translation: CASSYGSRARETQYF. The gene calls are TRBV6-2 or TRBV6-3 and TRBJ2-5; possibly TRBD2 for D (5 bases). The germline V and J ends were trimmed by 2 bases and 5 bases, with 15 bases remaining between them. Looked up from germline, CDR1 is MNHEY and CDR2 is SVGEGT. The CDR3 spans 15 residues.

CDR3 sequence: CASSQLGLAGGFRQFF. CDR3 nucleotides: TGCGCCAGCAGCCAGCTTGGACTAGCGGGGGGGTTTCGACAGTTCTTC. The V call is TRBV4-1, the J call TRBJ2-1; 15 bases align to TRBD2. The CDR3 is 16 amino acids. Losses at the gene ends were 3 bases for V and 13 bases for J; bases not matched to a gene: 10. Germline V gene lookup returns CDR1 MGHRA and CDR2 YSYEKL.

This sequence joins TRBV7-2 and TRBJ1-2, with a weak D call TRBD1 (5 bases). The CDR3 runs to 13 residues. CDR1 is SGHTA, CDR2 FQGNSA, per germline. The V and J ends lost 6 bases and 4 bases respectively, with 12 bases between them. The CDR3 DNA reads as TGTGCCAGCAGTTCCGCCGGGGGCTATGGCTACACCTTC. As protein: CASSSAGGYGYTF. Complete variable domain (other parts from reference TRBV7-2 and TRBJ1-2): GAGVSQSPSNKVTEKGKDVELRCDPISGHTALYWYRQSLGQGLEFLIYFQGNSAPDKSGLPSDRFSAERTGGSVSTLTIQRTQQEDSAVYLCASSSAGGYGYTFGSGTRLTVV.

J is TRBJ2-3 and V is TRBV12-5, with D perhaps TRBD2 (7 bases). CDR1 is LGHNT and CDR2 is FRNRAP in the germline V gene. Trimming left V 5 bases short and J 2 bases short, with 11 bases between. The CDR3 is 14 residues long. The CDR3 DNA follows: TGTGCTAGTGGTCCGGGGGGACACACAGATACGCAGTATTTT. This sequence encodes CASGPGGHTDTQYF. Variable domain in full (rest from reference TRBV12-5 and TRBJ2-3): DARVTQTPRHKVTEMGQEVTMRCQPILGHNTVFWYRQTMMQGLELLAYFRNRAPLDDSGMPKDRFSAEMPDATLATLKIQPSEPRDSAVYFCASGPGGHTDTQYFGPGTRLTVL.

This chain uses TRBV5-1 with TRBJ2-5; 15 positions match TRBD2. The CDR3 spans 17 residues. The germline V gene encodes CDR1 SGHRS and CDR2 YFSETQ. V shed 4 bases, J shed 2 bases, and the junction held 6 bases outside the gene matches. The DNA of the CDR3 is TGCGCCAGCAGCCCGGGACTAGCGGGGGGCCGGCAAGAGACCCAGTACTTC. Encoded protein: CASSPGLAGGRQETQYF. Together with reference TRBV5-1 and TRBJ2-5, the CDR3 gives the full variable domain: KAGVTQTPRYLIKTRGQQVTLSCSPISGHRSVSWYQQTPGQGLQFLFEYFSETQRNKGNFPGRFSGRQFSNSRSEMNVSTLELGDSALYLCASSPGLAGGRQETQYFGPGTRLLVL.

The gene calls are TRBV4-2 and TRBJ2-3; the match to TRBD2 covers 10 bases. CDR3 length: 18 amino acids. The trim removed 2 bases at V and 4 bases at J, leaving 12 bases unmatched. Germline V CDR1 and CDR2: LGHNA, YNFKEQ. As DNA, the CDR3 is TGTGCCAGCAGCCAACGGAGCGGGGGGGCCTCTAGGGCAGATACGCAGTATTTT. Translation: CASSQRSGGASRADTQYF.